These 14 T cell receptor beta chains were sequenced from one sample in a study of early T cells in non-severe SARS-CoV-2 infection. TCRdb re-analysed the 5' RACE reads in MiXCR, keeping a single row per CDR3 protein. The sample includes about 71,000 distinct CDR3 sequences, over 10% seen only once; the top ten take roughly 2.6%. Source: whole blood, taken at baseline. These receptors all stem from an adult who was a healthcare worker with PCR-confirmed SARS-CoV-2 infection or an uninfected control (not recorded which).

This clonotype has more than one count but fewer than ten. The chain is built from TRBV5-8 and TRBJ1-1; D not certain. CDR1 and CDR2 from the germline V gene are SGHTS and YDEGEE. Trimming pared 0 bases from V and 7 bases from J, leaving 7 bases between. The CDR3 covers 12 residues. The CDR3 DNA follows: TGTGCCAGCAGCTTGGGCCGACTTGAAGCTTTCTTT. Its protein is CASSLGRLEAFF. The complete variable domain, with remaining parts taken from reference TRBV5-8 and TRBJ1-1, reads EAGVTQSPTHLIKTRGQQATLRCSPISGHTSVYWYQQALGLGLQFLLWYDEGEERNRGNFPPRFSGRQFPNYSSELNVNALELEDSALYLCASSLGRLEAFFGQGTRLTVV.

This clonotype was observed at least ten times. The rearrangement joins TRBV2 to TRBJ2-6; 7 nucleotides line up with TRBD1. From germline, CDR1 is SNHLY and CDR2 FYNNEI. The CDR3 is made up of 15 amino acids. J was trimmed by 2 bases and V by 5 bases; bases with no gene match: 3. This chain's CDR3 is CASSLTGTGANVLTF. The CDR3 nucleotides read TGTGCCAGCAGTCTGACAGGGACTGGGGCCAACGTCCTGACTTTC.

CDR3 in amino acids: CASSPQQNTEAFF. CDR3 sequence (DNA): TGTGCCAGCAGCCCACAGCAGAACACTGAAGCTTTCTTT. V is TRBV27 and J is TRBJ1-1; D remains unclear. Germline CDR1 reads MNHEY; CDR2 reads SMNVEV (reference sequence). The CDR3 runs 13 residues. Trimming took off 6 bases at V and 1 base at J, with 9 bases between the two ends.

This clonotype was counted a few times. V gene TRBV5-4 combines with J gene TRBJ1-2; D gene ambiguous. The V and J ends lost 5 bases and 5 bases respectively, with 13 bases between them. The CDR3 is made up of 13 amino acids. CDR1 is SGHNT, CDR2 YYREEE, per germline (reference sequence). The CDR3 here is CASSRYEGYGYTF. As DNA, the CDR3 is TGTGCCAGCAGTCGTTACGAGGGATATGGCTACACCTTC.

CDR3 nucleotides: TGTGCCAGCAGCCAAGGTGGGACAGGGGCGAGCTATGGCTACACCTTC. It encodes CASSQGGTGASYGYTF. The chain joins TRBV7-9 to TRBJ1-2; 10 bases map to TRBD1. The V and J ends lost 5 bases and 4 bases, in that order; junction bases with no gene match: 10. There are 16 residues in the CDR3. CDR1 and CDR2 from the germline V gene are SEHNR and FQNEAQ (reference sequence).

V gene TRBV21-1 combines with J gene TRBJ2-2; the tabulated D call, TRBD2, remains unverified against the DNA. TRBV21-1 is a recognized pseudogene. The CDR3 has 16 amino acids. CDR3 sequence: CARLWEGRKNTGELFF. The CDR3 DNA reads as TGTGCCAGGCTCTGGGAGGGGCGGAAGAACACCGGGGAGCTGTTTTTT.

This clonotype was seen repeatedly, ten times or more. The chain combines TRBV7-3 with TRBJ2-1, with D perhaps TRBD1 (6 bases). Germline-derived CDR1 and CDR2 are SGHTA and FQGTGA. V lost 5 bases and J lost 7, with 24 bases in between. The CDR3 covers 17 residues. This chain's CDR3 is CASSLGGRGHSPNEQFF. In DNA form, the CDR3 reads TGTGCCAGCAGCCTAGGGGGTAGGGGACATTCCCCTAATGAGCAGTTCTTC. The full variable domain, its missing parts supplied by reference TRBV7-3 and TRBJ2-1, is GAGVSQTPSNKVTEKGKYVELRCDPISGHTALYWYRQSLGQGPEFLIYFQGTGAADDSGLPNDRFFAVRPEGSVSTLKIQRTERGDSAVYLCASSLGGRGHSPNEQFFGPGTRLTVL.

This clonotype occurred a few times. The V gene is TRBV5-1, the J gene TRBJ2-5; perhaps D is TRBD1 or TRBD2 (6 bases each). V lost 6 bases, J lost 5 bases, and 14 bases lay in between. CDR1 is SGHRS and CDR2 is YFSETQ in the germline V gene. The CDR3 consists of 13 residues. DNA of the CDR3: TGCGCCAGCAACGCCGGGGGCCAGGAGACCCAGTACTTC. It encodes CASNAGGQETQYF.

The rearrangement joins TRBV11-3 to TRBJ1-1, with D unclear. The ends were cut back, 2 bases at V and 5 bases at J, with 12 bases in the middle. This CDR3 contains 14 residues. From germline, CDR1 is SGHNT and CDR2 YENEEA. The CDR3 DNA reads TGTGCCAGCAGCTTAAACCCCGCGACGACTGAAGCTTTCTTT. Encoded protein: CASSLNPATTEAFF. Full variable domain (outside the CDR3, taken from reference TRBV11-3 and TRBJ1-1): EAGVVQSPRYKIIEKKQPVAFWCNPISGHNTLYWYLQNLGQGPELLIRYENEEAVDDSQLPKDRFSAERLKGVDSTLKIQPAELGDSAVYLCASSLNPATTEAFFGQGTRLTVV.

This chain connects TRBV18 to TRBJ2-7; tentatively, D is TRBD1 or TRBD2 (5 bases each). V dropped 3 bases and J dropped 6 bases, with 12 bases sitting between them. The CDR3 runs 13 residues. Germline V gives CDR1 KGHSH, CDR2 LQKENI. In DNA form, the CDR3 reads TGTGCCAGCTCACCGGACAATCGGGGCGAGCAGTACTTC. Its protein product is CASSPDNRGEQYF.

V usage is TRBV6-4 and J usage is TRBJ1-2; D unclear. The CDR3 covers 16 residues. The germline V gene encodes CDR1 MRHNA and CDR2 SNTAGT. V lost 8 bases, J lost 2 bases, and 21 bases lay in between. CDR3 coding DNA: TGTGCCAGCTATGACCCCCGGGCCACGGCCAACTATGGCTACACCTTC. Translated: CASYDPRATANYGYTF.

The chain joins TRBV7-9 to TRBJ2-1; 8 positions match TRBD2. Germline lookup yields CDR1 SEHNR and CDR2 FQNEAQ (reference sequence). Germline trimming cut 3 bases from V and 5 bases from J; bases unmatched to any gene: 15. The CDR3 is 18 amino acids. The CDR3 reads CASSFPLPAGERDNEQFF. As DNA, the CDR3 is TGTGCCAGCAGCTTCCCGCTTCCAGCGGGGGAAAGGGACAATGAGCAGTTCTTC.

The rearrangement links TRBV6-5 to TRBJ2-1; 11 bases map to TRBD2. This CDR3 is built from 17 residues. J lost 7 bases, V lost 2 bases, and 10 bases had no gene match. Germline V gene data show CDR1 as MNHEY and CDR2 as SVGAGI. CDR3 nucleotides: TGTGCCAGCAGTTACCGAATGACTAGCGGGGCGTTTAATGAGCAGTTCTTC. As protein: CASSYRMTSGAFNEQFF.

There are many counts of this clonotype. V usage is TRBV5-1 and J usage is TRBJ1-6; TRBD1 matches at 8 bases. CDR3 length: 17 residues. With V trimmed by 5 bases and J by 6 bases, 13 bases remained unmatched. The V gene's germline CDR1 is SGHRS and CDR2 YFSETQ. The CDR3 sequence is CASSQTLTGGVNSPLHF. The CDR3 coding sequence is TGCGCCAGCAGTCAAACCCTTACAGGGGGTGTTAATTCACCCCTCCACTTT.